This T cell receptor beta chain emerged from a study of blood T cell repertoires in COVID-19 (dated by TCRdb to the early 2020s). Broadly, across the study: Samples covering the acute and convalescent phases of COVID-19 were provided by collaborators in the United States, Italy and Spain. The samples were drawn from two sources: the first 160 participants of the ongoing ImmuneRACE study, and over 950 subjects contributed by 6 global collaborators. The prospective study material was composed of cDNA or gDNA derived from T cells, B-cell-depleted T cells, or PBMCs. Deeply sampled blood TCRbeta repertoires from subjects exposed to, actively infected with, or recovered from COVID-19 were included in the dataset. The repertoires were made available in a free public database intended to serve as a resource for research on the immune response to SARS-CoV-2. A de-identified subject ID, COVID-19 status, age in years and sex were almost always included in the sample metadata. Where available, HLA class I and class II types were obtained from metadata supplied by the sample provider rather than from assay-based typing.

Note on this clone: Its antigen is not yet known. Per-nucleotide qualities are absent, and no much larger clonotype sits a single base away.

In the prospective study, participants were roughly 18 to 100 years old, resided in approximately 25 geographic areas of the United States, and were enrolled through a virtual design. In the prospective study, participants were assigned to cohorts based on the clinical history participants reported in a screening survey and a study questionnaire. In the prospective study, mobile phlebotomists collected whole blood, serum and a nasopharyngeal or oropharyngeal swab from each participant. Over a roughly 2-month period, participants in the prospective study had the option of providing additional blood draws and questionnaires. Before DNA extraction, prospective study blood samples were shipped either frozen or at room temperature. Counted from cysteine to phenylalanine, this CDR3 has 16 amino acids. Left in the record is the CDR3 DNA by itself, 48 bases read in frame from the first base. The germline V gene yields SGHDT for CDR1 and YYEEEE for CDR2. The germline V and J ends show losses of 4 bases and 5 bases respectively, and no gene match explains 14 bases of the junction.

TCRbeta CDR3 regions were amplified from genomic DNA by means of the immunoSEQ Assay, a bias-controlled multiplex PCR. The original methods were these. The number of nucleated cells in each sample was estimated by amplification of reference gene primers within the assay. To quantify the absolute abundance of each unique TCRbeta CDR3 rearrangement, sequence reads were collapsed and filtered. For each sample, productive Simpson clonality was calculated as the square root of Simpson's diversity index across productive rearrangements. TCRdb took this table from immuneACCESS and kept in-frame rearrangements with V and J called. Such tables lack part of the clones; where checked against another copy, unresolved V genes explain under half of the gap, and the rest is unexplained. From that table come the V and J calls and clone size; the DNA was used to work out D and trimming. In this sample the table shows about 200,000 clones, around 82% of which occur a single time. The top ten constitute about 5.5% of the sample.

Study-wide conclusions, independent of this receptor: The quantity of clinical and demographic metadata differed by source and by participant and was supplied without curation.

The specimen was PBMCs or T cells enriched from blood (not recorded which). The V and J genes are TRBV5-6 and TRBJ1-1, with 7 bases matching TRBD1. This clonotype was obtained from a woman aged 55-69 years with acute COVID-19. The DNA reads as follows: TGTGCCAGCAGCCCTTGGGGTGTAAGGGGGCTTACTGAAGCTTTCTTT. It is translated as CASSPWGVRGLTEAFF.